The count of the clone carrying this T cell receptor beta chain is one. Its target is unknown. This specimen belongs to a study of graft-versus-host responses after intestinal transplantation. V lost 6 bases and J lost 2; bases outside the gene matches: 6. The length of the CDR3 is 15 residues. Germline V gene data show CDR1 as SQVTM and CDR2 as ANQGSEA. The repertoire was sequenced with immunoSEQ multiplex PCR; TCRdb's copy has only in-frame clones and lacks some. The repertoire holds more than 85,000 clones, with around 93% as singletons. Study results and limitations: Recipient marrow showed GvH clones, some seen first in ileum or blood.

The starting material was unstimulated CD8+ T cells sorted from spleen or lymph node cells, obtained before intestinal transplant. The chain joins TRBV29-1 to TRBJ2-7, with 14 positions matching TRBD2. The clonotype originates from a human donor who received an intestinal transplant. In nucleotides, the CDR3 is TGCAGCGTGACCCTGACTAGCGGGAGGGCCTACGAGCAGTACTTC. Its protein is CSVTLTSGRAYEQYF.